This T cell receptor beta chain was identified during a study of identical twins. From germline, CDR1 is KGHSH and CDR2 LQKENI. The V gene lost 2 bases and the J gene lost 7 bases, with 18 bases spanning the gap. There are 16 residues in the CDR3. From the 5' RACE reads, TCRdb called clonotypes with MiXCR, one entry per CDR3 protein. The table has approximately 250,000 distinct CDR3 sequences, about 6.7% seen once. This clonotype was recorded at least ten times. This sample was also put to use in a study of T cells expressing NK-cell markers.

The clonotype originates from a young woman in good health. Specimen: CD8+ T cells sorted from blood. The chain couples TRBV18 to TRBJ2-1, with TRBD2 as a possible D gene (7 bases). CDR3 sequence: CASSPNRGAPRNEQFF. CDR3 sequence (DNA): TGTGCCAGCTCACCAAACCGGGGGGCGCCGAGGAATGAGCAGTTCTTC.